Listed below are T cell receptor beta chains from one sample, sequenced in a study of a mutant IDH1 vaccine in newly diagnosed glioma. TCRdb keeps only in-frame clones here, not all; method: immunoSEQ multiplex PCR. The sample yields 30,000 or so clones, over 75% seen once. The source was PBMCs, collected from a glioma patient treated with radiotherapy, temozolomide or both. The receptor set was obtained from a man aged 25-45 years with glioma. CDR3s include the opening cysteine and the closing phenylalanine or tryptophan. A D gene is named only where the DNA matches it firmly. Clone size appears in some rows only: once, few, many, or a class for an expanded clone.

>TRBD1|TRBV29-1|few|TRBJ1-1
CSVGQGRGTEAFF
TGCAGCGTAGGACAGGGGCGGGGGACTGAAGCTTTCTTT
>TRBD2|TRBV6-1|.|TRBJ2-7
CASSRGLVGAYEQYF
TGTGCCAGCAGTAGAGGACTAGTGGGAGCCTACGAGCAGTACTTC
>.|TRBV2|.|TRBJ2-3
CASSDRRGGTDTQYF
TGTGCCAGCAGTGACCGGCGGGGTGGCACAGATACGCAGTATTTT
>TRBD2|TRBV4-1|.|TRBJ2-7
CASSQDPSGRAYEQYF
TGCGCCAGCAGCCAAGATCCTAGCGGGAGGGCCTACGAGCAGTACTTC
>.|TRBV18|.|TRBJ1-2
CASSPEMEANYGYTF
TGTGCCAGCTCACCAGAGATGGAAGCTAACTATGGCTACACCTTC
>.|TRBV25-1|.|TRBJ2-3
CASSTFRGGSTDTQYF
TGTGCCAGCAGTACATTCCGTGGCGGCAGCACAGATACGCAGTATTTT
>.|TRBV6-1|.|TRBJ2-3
CASSEVAGSGDTQYF
TGTGCCAGCAGTGAAGTCGCAGGGTCAGGGGATACGCAGTATTTT
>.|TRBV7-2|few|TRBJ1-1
CASSPYTEAFF
TGTGCCAGCAGCCCCTACACTGAAGCTTTCTTT
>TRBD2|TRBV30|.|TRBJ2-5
CAWSPEGTSGHQETQYF
TGTGCCTGGAGCCCAGAGGGGACTAGCGGACACCAAGAGACCCAGTACTTC
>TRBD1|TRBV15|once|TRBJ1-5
CATSLTGGNQPQHF
TGTGCCACCTCACTGACAGGGGGCAATCAGCCCCAGCATTTT
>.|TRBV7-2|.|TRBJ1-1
CASSPGTSMNTEAFF
TGTGCCAGCAGCCCCGGGACCAGCATGAACACTGAAGCTTTCTTT
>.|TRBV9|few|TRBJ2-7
CASSVTDFPYEQYF
TGTGCCAGCAGCGTGACAGATTTTCCCTACGAGCAGTACTTC
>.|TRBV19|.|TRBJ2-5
CASSKEQETQYF
TGTGCCAGTAGTAAGGAACAAGAGACCCAGTACTTC
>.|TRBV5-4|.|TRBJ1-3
CASSLGSGAGNTIYF
TGTGCCAGCAGCTTGGGGTCAGGCGCTGGAAACACCATATATTTT
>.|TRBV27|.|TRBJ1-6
CASSLSRGGPSPLHF
TGTGCCAGCAGTCTCTCGAGGGGGGGCCCTTCACCCCTCCACTTT
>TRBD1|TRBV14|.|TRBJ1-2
CASSQNQGGSGYTF
TGTGCCAGCAGCCAAAACCAGGGGGGTAGTGGCTACACCTTC
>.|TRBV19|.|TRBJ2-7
CASSLQGLSEQYF
TGTGCCAGTAGTTTGCAGGGTTTATCCGAGCAGTACTTC
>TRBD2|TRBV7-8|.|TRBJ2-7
CASSIKRELSYEQYF
TGTGCCAGCAGCATAAAGCGGGAGCTCTCTTACGAGCAGTACTTC
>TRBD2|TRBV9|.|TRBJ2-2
CASSVGVAGTGELFF
TGTGCCAGCAGCGTAGGGGTAGCGGGAACCGGGGAGCTGTTTTTT
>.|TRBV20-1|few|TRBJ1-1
CSADVGTQAFF
TGCAGTGCGGACGTCGGGACACAAGCTTTCTTT
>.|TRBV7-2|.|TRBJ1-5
CASSLALGLGNQPQHF
TGTGCCAGCAGCTTAGCGTTGGGGCTTGGGAATCAGCCCCAGCATTTT
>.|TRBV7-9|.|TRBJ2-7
CASSYDRNSYEQYF
TGTGCCAGCAGTTATGACAGGAACTCCTACGAGCAGTACTTC
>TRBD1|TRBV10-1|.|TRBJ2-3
CASSESRTGGTDTQYF
TGCGCCAGCAGTGAGTCGAGGACAGGGGGCACAGATACGCAGTATTTT
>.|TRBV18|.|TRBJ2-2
CASSPWQGNSELFF
TGTGCCAGCTCACCTTGGCAGGGGAATTCGGAGCTGTTTTTT
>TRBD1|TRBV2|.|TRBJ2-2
CASIRDRGFNGELFF
TGTGCCAGCATACGGGACAGGGGTTTTAACGGGGAGCTGTTTTTT
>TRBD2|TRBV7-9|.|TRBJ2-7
CASSSWRGSSYEQYF
TGTGCCAGCAGCTCCTGGCGGGGGAGCTCCTACGAGCAGTACTTC
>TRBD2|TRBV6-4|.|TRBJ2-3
CASSVRGELAGFPDTQYF
TGTGCCAGCAGTGTCCGGGGAGAACTAGCGGGATTTCCCGATACGCAGTATTTT
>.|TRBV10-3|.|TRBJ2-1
CAIRMDSREQFF
TGTGCCATCAGGATGGACAGTCGTGAGCAGTTCTTC
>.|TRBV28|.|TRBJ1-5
CASSLSVTQNQPQHF
TGTGCCAGCAGTTTATCTGTGACCCAGAATCAGCCCCAGCATTTT
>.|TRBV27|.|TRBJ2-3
CASSLADRTDTQYF
TGTGCCAGCAGTTTAGCGGACCGGACGGATACGCAGTATTTT
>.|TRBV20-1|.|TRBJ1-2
CSASSNYGYTF
TGCAGTGCTAGTTCTAACTATGGCTACACCTTC
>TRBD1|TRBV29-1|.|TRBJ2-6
CSVVTGVGAGANVLTF
TGCAGCGTAGTAACAGGGGTTGGTGCTGGGGCCAACGTCCTGACTTTC
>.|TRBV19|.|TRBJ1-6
CASTIGRSGDSPLHF
TGTGCCAGTACCATAGGACGGTCTGGGGATTCACCCCTCCACTTT
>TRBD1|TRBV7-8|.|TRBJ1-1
CASADREGETEAFF
TGTGCCAGCGCGGACAGGGAGGGAGAAACTGAAGCTTTCTTT
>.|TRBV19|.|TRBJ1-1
CASSLGPGYTEAFF
TGTGCCAGTAGCCTCGGGCCTGGGTACACTGAAGCTTTCTTT
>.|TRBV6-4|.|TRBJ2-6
CASSDNSGANVLTF
TGTGCCAGCAGTGACAACTCTGGGGCCAACGTCCTGACTTTC
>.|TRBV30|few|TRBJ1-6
CAIQGRTSPLHF
TGTGCTATACAGGGTCGGACTTCACCCCTCCACTTT
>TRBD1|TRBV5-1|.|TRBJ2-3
CASRTGTDTDTQYF
TGCGCCAGCAGAACCGGGACAGACACAGATACGCAGTATTTT
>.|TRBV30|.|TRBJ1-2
CAWTGNYGYTF
TGTGCCTGGACAGGGAACTATGGCTACACCTTC
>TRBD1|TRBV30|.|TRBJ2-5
CAWSRGDRGRETQYF
TGTGCCTGGAGTCGGGGGGACAGGGGAAGAGAGACCCAGTACTTC